The present entry profiles one TCR beta chain with its context. These data belong to a study of blood T cell repertoires in COVID-19. Study-wide context: The United States, Italy and Spain provided the acute and convalescent COVID-19 samples.

Sequenced by immunoSEQ multiplex PCR; TCRdb stores in-frame clones only, minus some. The data show 250,000 to 350,000 clones, roughly 90% seen once. The germline V gene encodes CDR1 MNHEY and CDR2 SMNVEV (reference sequence). J gave up 0 bases and V 7 bases, and 2 bases lay outside the gene matches. This CDR3 is built from 16 residues. The chain is built from TRBV27 and TRBJ2-1, with 14 bases lining up with TRBD2. The sequence derives from a man aged 60 to 69 who had recovered from COVID-19. The source material was PBMCs or T cells enriched from blood (not recorded which). The CDR3 region has the DNA TGTGCCAGCAAAGGGACTAGCGGGAGCTCCTACAATGAGCAGTTCTTC. This translates into CASKGTSGSSYNEQFF.